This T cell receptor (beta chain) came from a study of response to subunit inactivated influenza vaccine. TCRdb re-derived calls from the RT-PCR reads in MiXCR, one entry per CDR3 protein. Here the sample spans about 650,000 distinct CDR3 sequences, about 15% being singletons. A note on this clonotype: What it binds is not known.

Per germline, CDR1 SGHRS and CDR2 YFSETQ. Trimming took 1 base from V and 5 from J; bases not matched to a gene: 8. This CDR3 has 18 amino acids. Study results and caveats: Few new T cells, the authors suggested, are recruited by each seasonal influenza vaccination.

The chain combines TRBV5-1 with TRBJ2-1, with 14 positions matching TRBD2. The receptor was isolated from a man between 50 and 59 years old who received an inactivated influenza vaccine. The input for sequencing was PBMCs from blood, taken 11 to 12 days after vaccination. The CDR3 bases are TGCGCCAGCAGCTTGCGCGCGGGACTAGCGGGAGTTAACAATGAGCAGTTCTTC. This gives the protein CASSLRAGLAGVNNEQFF.